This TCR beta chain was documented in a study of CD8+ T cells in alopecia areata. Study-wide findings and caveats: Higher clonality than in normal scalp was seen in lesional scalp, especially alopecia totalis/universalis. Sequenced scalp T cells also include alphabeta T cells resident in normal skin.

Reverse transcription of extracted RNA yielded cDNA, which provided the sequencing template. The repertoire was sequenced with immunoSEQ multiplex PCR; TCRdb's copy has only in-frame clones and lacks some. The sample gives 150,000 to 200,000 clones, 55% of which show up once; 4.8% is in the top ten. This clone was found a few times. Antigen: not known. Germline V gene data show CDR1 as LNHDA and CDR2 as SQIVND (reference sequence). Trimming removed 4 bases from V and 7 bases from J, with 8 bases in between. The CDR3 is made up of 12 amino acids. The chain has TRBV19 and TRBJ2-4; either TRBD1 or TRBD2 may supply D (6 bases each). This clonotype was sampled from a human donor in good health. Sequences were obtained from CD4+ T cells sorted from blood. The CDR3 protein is CASSTGANIQYF. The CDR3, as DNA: TGTGCCAGTAGTACGGGGGCGAACATTCAGTACTTC.